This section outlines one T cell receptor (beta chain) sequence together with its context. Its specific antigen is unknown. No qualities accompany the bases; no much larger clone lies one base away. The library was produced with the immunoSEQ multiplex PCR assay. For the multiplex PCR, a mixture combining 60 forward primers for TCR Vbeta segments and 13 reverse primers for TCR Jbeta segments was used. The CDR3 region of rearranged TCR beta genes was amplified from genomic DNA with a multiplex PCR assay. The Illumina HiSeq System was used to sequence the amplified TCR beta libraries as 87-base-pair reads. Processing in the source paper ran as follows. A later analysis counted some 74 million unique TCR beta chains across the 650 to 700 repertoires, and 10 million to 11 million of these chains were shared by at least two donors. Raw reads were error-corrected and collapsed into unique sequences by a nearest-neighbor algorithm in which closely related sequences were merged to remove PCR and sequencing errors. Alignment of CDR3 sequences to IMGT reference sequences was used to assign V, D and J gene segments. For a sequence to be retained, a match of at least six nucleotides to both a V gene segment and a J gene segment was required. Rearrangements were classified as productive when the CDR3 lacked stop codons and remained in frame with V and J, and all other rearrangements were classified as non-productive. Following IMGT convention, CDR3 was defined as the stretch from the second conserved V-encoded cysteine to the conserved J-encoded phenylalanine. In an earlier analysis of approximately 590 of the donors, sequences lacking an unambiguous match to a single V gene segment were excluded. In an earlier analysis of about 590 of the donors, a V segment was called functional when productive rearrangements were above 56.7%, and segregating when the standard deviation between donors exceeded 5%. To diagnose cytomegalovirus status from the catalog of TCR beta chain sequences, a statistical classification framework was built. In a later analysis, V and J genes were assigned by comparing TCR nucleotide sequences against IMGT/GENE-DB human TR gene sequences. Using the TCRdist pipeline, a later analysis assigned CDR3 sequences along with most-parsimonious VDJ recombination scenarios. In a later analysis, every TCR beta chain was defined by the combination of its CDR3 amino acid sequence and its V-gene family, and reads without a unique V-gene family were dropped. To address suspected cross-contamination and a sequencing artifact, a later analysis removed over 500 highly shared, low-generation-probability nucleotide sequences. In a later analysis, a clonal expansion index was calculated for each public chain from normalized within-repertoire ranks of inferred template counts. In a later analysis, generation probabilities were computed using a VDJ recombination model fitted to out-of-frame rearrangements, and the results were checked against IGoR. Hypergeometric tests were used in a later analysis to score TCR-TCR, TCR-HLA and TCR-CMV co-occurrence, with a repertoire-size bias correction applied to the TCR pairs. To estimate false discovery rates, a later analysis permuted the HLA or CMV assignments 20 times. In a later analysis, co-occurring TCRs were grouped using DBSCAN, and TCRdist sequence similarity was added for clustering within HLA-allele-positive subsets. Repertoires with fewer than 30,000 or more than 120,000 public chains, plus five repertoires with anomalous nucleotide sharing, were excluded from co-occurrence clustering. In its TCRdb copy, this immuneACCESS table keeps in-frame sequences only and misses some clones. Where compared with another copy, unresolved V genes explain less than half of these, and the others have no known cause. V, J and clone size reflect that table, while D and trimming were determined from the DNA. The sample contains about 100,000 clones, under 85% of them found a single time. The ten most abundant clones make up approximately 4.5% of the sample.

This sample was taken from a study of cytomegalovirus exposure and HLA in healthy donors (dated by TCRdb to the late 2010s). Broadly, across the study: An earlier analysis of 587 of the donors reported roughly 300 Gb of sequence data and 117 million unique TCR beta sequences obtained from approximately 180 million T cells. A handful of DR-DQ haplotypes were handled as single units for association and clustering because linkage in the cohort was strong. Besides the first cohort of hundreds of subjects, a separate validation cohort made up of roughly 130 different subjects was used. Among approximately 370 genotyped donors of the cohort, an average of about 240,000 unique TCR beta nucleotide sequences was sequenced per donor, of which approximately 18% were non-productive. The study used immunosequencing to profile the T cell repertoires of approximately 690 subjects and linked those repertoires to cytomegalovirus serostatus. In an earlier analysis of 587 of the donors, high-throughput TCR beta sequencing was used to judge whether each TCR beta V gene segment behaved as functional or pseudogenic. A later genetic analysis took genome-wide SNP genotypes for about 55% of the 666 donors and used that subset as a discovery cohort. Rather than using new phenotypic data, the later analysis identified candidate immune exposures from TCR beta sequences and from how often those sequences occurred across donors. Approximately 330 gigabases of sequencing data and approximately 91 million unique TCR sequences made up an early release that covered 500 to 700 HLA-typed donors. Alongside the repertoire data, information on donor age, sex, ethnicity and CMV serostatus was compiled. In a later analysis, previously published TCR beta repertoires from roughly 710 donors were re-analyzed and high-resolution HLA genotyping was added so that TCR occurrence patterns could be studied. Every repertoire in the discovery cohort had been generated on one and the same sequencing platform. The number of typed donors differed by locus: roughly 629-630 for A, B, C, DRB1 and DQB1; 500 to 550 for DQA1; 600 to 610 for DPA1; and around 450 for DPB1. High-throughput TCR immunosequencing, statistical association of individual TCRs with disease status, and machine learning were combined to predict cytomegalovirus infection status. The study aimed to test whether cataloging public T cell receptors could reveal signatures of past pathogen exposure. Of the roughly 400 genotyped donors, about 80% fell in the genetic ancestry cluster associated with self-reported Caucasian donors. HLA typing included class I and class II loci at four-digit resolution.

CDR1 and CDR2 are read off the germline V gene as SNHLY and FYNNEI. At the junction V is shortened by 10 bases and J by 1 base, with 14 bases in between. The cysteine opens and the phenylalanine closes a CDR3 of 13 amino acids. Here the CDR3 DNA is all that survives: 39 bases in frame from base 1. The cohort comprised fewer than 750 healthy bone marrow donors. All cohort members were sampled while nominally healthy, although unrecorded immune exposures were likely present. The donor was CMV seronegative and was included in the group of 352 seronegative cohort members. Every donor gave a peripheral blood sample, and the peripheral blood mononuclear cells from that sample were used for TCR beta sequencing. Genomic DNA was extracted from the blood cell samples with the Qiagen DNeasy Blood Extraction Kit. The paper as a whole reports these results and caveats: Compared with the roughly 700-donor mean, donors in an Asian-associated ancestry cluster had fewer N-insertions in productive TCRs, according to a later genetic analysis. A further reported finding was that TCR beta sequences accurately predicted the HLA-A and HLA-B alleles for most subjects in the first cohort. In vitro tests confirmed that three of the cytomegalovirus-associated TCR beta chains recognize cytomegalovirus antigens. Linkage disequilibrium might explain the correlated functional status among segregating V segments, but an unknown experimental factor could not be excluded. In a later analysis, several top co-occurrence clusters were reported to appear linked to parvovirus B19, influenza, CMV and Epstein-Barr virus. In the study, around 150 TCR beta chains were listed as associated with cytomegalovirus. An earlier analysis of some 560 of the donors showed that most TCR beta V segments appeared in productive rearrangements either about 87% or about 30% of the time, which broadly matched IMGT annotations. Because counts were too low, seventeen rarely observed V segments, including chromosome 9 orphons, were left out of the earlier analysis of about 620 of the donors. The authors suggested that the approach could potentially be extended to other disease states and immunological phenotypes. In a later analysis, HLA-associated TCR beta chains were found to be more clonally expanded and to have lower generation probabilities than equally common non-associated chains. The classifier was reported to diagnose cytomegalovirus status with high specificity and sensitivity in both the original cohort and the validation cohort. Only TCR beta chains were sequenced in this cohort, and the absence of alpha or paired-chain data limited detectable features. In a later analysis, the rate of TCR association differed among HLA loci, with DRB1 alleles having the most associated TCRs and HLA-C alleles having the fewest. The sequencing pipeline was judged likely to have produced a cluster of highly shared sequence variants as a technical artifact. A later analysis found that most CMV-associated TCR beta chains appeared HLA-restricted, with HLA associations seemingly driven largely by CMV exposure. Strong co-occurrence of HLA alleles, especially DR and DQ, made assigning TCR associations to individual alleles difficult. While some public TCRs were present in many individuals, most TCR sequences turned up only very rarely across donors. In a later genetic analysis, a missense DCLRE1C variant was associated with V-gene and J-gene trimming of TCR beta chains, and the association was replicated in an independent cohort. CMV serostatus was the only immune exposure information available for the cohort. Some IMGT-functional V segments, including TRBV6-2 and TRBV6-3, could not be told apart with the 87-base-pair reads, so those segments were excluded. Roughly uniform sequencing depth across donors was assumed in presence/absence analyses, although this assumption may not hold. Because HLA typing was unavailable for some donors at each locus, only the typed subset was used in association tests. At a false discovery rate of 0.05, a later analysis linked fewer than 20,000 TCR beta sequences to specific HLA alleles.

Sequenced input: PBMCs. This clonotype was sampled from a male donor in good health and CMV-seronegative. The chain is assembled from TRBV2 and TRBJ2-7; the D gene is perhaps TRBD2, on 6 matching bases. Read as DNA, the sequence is TGTGCCAACGTAGCGGACTCTTCCTACGAGCAGTACTTC. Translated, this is CANVADSSYEQYF.